The source of this T cell receptor beta chain is a study of blood T cell repertoires in COVID-19. In germline, CDR1 is MNHNS, CDR2 SASEGT. V lost 3 bases and J 4 bases, leaving 16 bases between the germline ends. CDR3 length: 15 amino acids. Clones were sequenced by immunoSEQ multiplex PCR, and TCRdb holds only the in-frame ones, with some missing. Among fewer than 300,000 clones listed, around 88% were seen once. The gene calls are TRBV6-1 and TRBJ2-7; tentative D call: TRBD2 (5 bases). This clonotype was sampled from a man aged 30-40 years with acute or convalescent COVID-19. The sequenced sample consisted of peripheral blood. CDR3 bases: TGTGCCAGCAGTGAGGACTCCCACGGATCGTACGAGCAGTACTTC. Its protein product is CASSEDSHGSYEQYF.